The rows below give T cell receptor beta chains drawn from one sample of a study of blood T cells in healthy people across ages. TCRdb re-derived calls from the 5' RACE reads in MiXCR, one entry per CDR3 protein. In the table there are hundreds of thousands of distinct CDR3 sequences, 56% of which are singletons. The sample comprised blood. The source is a man aged 35 to 55 in good health. The CDR3 runs from the conserved cysteine through the conserved F or W. Fields, in order: clone size, J gene, D gene, V gene, CDR3 protein, CDR3 DNA. A D gene is named only where the DNA matches it firmly. Clone size is shown for a subset of rows, as once, few, many or a class of expanded clone.

abundance: few; j_gene: TRBJ2-4; d_gene: TRBD1; v_gene: TRBV29-1; CDR3aa: CSASLTGQGDIQYF; CDR3nt: TGCAGCGCTTCACTCACGGGACAGGGGGACATTCAGTACTTC
abundance: few; j_gene: TRBJ1-5; d_gene: -; v_gene: TRBV3-1; CDR3aa: CASSQVGGKAPQHF; CDR3nt: TGTGCCAGCAGCCAAGTCGGTGGGAAGGCGCCCCAGCATTTT
abundance: -; j_gene: TRBJ2-3; d_gene: TRBD1; v_gene: TRBV4-3; CDR3aa: CASSQRQGGKDTQYF; CDR3nt: TGCGCCAGCAGCCAACGACAGGGGGGGAAGGATACGCAGTATTTT
abundance: few; j_gene: TRBJ2-3; d_gene: TRBD1; v_gene: TRBV5-1; CDR3aa: CASSTGGTDTQYF; CDR3nt: TGTGCCAGCTCTACAGGGGGCACAGATACGCAGTATTTT
abundance: -; j_gene: TRBJ2-4; d_gene: -; v_gene: TRBV12-3/TRBV12-4; CDR3aa: CASSFSIQGGKNIQYF; CDR3nt: TGTGCCAGCAGTTTTTCAATACAGGGCGGCAAAAACATTCAGTACTTC
abundance: once; j_gene: TRBJ2-5; d_gene: TRBD1; v_gene: TRBV20-1; CDR3aa: CSARGQGRETQYF; CDR3nt: TGCAGTGCTAGGGGACAGGGTCGAGAGACCCAGTACTTC
abundance: -; j_gene: TRBJ1-2; d_gene: -; v_gene: TRBV12-3/TRBV12-4; CDR3aa: CASSPGVANYGYTF; CDR3nt: TGTGCCAGCAGTCCGGGAGTGGCTAACTATGGCTACACCTTC
abundance: -; j_gene: TRBJ2-7; d_gene: -; v_gene: TRBV2; CDR3aa: CASREGLAEQYF; CDR3nt: TGTGCCAGCAGGGAAGGGTTGGCCGAGCAGTACTTC
abundance: -; j_gene: TRBJ2-1; d_gene: -; v_gene: TRBV5-1; CDR3aa: CASSLLHGTPILNEQFF; CDR3nt: TGCGCCAGCAGCTTGTTACATGGGACTCCCATTTTAAATGAGCAGTTCTTC
abundance: -; j_gene: TRBJ1-2; d_gene: TRBD1; v_gene: TRBV3-1; CDR3aa: CASSYPGQGTYGYTF; CDR3nt: TGTGCCAGCAGCTACCCGGGACAGGGTACTTATGGCTACACCTTC
abundance: -; j_gene: TRBJ2-5; d_gene: -; v_gene: TRBV30; CDR3aa: CAWGQGLQQETQYF; CDR3nt: TGTGCTTGGGGGCAGGGTCTACAGCAAGAGACCCAGTACTTC
abundance: -; j_gene: TRBJ1-2; d_gene: -; v_gene: TRBV29-1; CDR3aa: CSDSPGYTF; CDR3nt: TGCAGCGACAGCCCTGGCTACACCTTC
abundance: -; j_gene: TRBJ2-5; d_gene: -; v_gene: TRBV7-9; CDR3aa: CASSPDWYQETQYF; CDR3nt: TGTGCCAGCAGCCCGGACTGGTACCAAGAGACCCAGTACTTC
abundance: -; j_gene: TRBJ2-1; d_gene: TRBD1; v_gene: TRBV20-1; CDR3aa: CSARPQTDRIEFF; CDR3nt: TGCAGTGCCCGTCCCCAAACGGACAGGATTGAGTTCTTC
abundance: -; j_gene: TRBJ2-1; d_gene: -; v_gene: TRBV29-1; CDR3aa: CSVKFMTGRCNEQFF; CDR3nt: TGCAGCGTAAAATTCATGACAGGGAGGTGCAATGAGCAGTTCTTC
abundance: -; j_gene: TRBJ1-1; d_gene: TRBD1; v_gene: TRBV20-1; CDR3aa: CSAHKTTGTGTEAFF; CDR3nt: TGCAGTGCTCATAAAACGACAGGGACTGGGACTGAAGCTTTCTTT
abundance: -; j_gene: TRBJ2-7; d_gene: TRBD1; v_gene: TRBV10-3; CDR3aa: CAIKLRTGGFYEQYF; CDR3nt: TGTGCCATCAAACTTCGGACAGGGGGCTTCTACGAGCAGTACTTC
abundance: -; j_gene: TRBJ2-1; d_gene: TRBD2; v_gene: TRBV27; CDR3aa: CASAPPRERYNEQFF; CDR3nt: TGTGCCAGCGCCCCTCCGCGGGAGCGCTACAATGAGCAGTTCTTC
abundance: -; j_gene: TRBJ1-1; d_gene: TRBD1; v_gene: TRBV28; CDR3aa: CASTFTASRDRDRQGTEAFF; CDR3nt: TGTGCCAGCACCTTTACCGCCTCCAGGGACAGGGATCGCCAGGGCACTGAAGCTTTCTTT
abundance: few; j_gene: TRBJ2-6; d_gene: -; v_gene: TRBV28; CDR3aa: CASSSGQTGANVLTF; CDR3nt: TGTGCCAGCAGTTCAGGACAGACTGGGGCCAACGTCCTGACTTTC
abundance: -; j_gene: TRBJ1-4; d_gene: -; v_gene: TRBV5-4; CDR3aa: CASSPEPTATNEKLFF; CDR3nt: TGTGCCAGCAGCCCAGAGCCGACAGCAACTAATGAAAAACTGTTTTTT
abundance: -; j_gene: TRBJ2-5; d_gene: -; v_gene: TRBV6-5; CDR3aa: CASMDWVGTQYF; CDR3nt: TGTGCCAGCATGGATTGGGTGGGGACCCAGTACTTC
abundance: -; j_gene: TRBJ2-1; d_gene: -; v_gene: TRBV5-1; CDR3aa: CASSFDFSDATSSYNEQFF; CDR3nt: TGCGCCAGCAGCTTTGATTTTTCGGACGCGACATCCTCCTACAATGAGCAGTTCTTC
abundance: few; j_gene: TRBJ1-4; d_gene: TRBD1; v_gene: TRBV4-3; CDR3aa: CASSQDWTGNEKLFF; CDR3nt: TGCGCCAGCAGCCAAGACTGGACAGGAAATGAAAAGCTGTTTTTT
abundance: -; j_gene: TRBJ2-7; d_gene: TRBD2; v_gene: TRBV7-9; CDR3aa: CASSSASGNNEQYF; CDR3nt: TGTGCCAGCAGTTCGGCTAGCGGGAACAATGAGCAGTACTTC
abundance: -; j_gene: TRBJ1-5; d_gene: -; v_gene: TRBV7-2; CDR3aa: CASAGRGNQPQHF; CDR3nt: TGTGCCAGCGCAGGCAGAGGCAATCAGCCCCAGCATTTT
abundance: -; j_gene: TRBJ2-3; d_gene: -; v_gene: TRBV6-1; CDR3aa: CASSFGPVSTPTDTQYF; CDR3nt: TGTGCCAGCAGCTTCGGACCGGTCTCCACCCCCACAGATACGCAGTATTTT
abundance: -; j_gene: TRBJ2-5; d_gene: TRBD2; v_gene: TRBV20-1; CDR3aa: CSAVTSGGAYEQYF; CDR3nt: TGCAGTGCGGTGACTAGCGGGGGGGCCTATGAGCAGTACTTC
abundance: -; j_gene: TRBJ2-7; d_gene: -; v_gene: TRBV12-5; CDR3aa: CASGVVRGGDEQYF; CDR3nt: TGTGCTAGTGGTGTGGTCCGGGGAGGCGACGAGCAGTACTTC
abundance: few; j_gene: TRBJ2-5; d_gene: TRBD1; v_gene: TRBV5-1; CDR3aa: CASSFRDSLQETQYF; CDR3nt: TGCGCCAGCAGCTTCCGGGACAGTCTCCAAGAGACCCAGTACTTC
abundance: -; j_gene: TRBJ2-5; d_gene: TRBD2; v_gene: TRBV4-2; CDR3aa: CASSPRTSGGNQETQYF; CDR3nt: TGTGCCAGCAGCCCCCGGACTAGCGGGGGAAACCAAGAGACCCAGTACTTC
abundance: -; j_gene: TRBJ1-6; d_gene: TRBD1; v_gene: TRBV25-1; CDR3aa: CASSVYGQAISPLHF; CDR3nt: TGTGCCAGCAGTGTCTACGGACAGGCGATTTCACCCCTCCACTTT
abundance: -; j_gene: TRBJ2-7; d_gene: -; v_gene: TRBV27; CDR3aa: CASSLYRTSYEQYF; CDR3nt: TGTGCCAGCAGTTTGTATAGGACCTCCTACGAGCAGTACTTC
abundance: few; j_gene: TRBJ2-7; d_gene: TRBD1; v_gene: TRBV3-1; CDR3aa: CASSQGQGGYEQYF; CDR3nt: TGTGCCAGCAGCCAGGGACAGGGAGGGTACGAGCAGTACTTC
abundance: -; j_gene: TRBJ2-7; d_gene: -; v_gene: TRBV2; CDR3aa: CASSQDGVSTYEQYF; CDR3nt: TGTGCCAGCAGCCAAGACGGAGTGTCAACCTACGAGCAGTACTTC
abundance: -; j_gene: TRBJ1-4; d_gene: TRBD1; v_gene: TRBV5-5; CDR3aa: CASSLTGGSLRTEKLFF; CDR3nt: TGTGCCAGCAGCTTGACAGGGGGCAGCCTGAGGACCGAAAAACTGTTTTTT
abundance: -; j_gene: TRBJ1-6; d_gene: -; v_gene: TRBV5-1; CDR3aa: CASSHGNHAQSPLHF; CDR3nt: TGCGCCAGCAGCCACGGGAATCACGCCCAATCACCCCTCCACTTT
abundance: -; j_gene: TRBJ2-1; d_gene: -; v_gene: TRBV3-1; CDR3aa: CASSQREKNEQFF; CDR3nt: TGTGCCAGCAGCCAAAGGGAGAAAAATGAGCAGTTCTTC
abundance: -; j_gene: TRBJ2-3; d_gene: TRBD2; v_gene: TRBV7-6; CDR3aa: CASSLDGRDIDTQYF; CDR3nt: TGTGCCAGCAGCTTAGACGGGAGGGACATAGATACGCAGTATTTT
abundance: -; j_gene: TRBJ2-7; d_gene: -; v_gene: TRBV7-9; CDR3aa: CASSTLLERTYEQYF; CDR3nt: TGTGCCAGCAGTACCCTACTAGAGAGGACCTACGAGCAGTACTTC
abundance: -; j_gene: TRBJ2-4; d_gene: -; v_gene: TRBV28; CDR3aa: CASRNGALLAKNIQYF; CDR3nt: TGTGCCAGCAGGAATGGAGCACTGCTAGCCAAAAACATTCAGTACTTC
abundance: few; j_gene: TRBJ1-4; d_gene: TRBD1; v_gene: TRBV12-3/TRBV12-4; CDR3aa: CASSVTGQEKLFF; CDR3nt: TGTGCCAGCAGTGTAACGGGACAGGAAAAACTGTTTTTT
abundance: few; j_gene: TRBJ2-1; d_gene: TRBD2; v_gene: TRBV29-1; CDR3aa: CSVEGAFPSGGSIFSNEQFF; CDR3nt: TGCAGCGTTGAAGGTGCTTTTCCTAGCGGGGGGAGTATATTCAGCAATGAGCAGTTCTTC
abundance: -; j_gene: TRBJ2-1; d_gene: -; v_gene: TRBV20-1; CDR3aa: CSAPAEAYNEQFF; CDR3nt: TGCAGTGCCCCGGCCGAAGCCTACAATGAGCAGTTCTTC
abundance: -; j_gene: TRBJ2-7; d_gene: -; v_gene: TRBV11-3; CDR3aa: CASSFDGEGEQYF; CDR3nt: TGTGCCAGCAGCTTCGACGGAGAGGGTGAGCAGTACTTC
abundance: -; j_gene: TRBJ2-2; d_gene: -; v_gene: TRBV4-3; CDR3aa: CASSPSGVEPSTGELFF; CDR3nt: TGCGCCAGCAGCCCTTCTGGCGTGGAACCCAGCACCGGGGAGCTGTTTTTT
abundance: -; j_gene: TRBJ2-5; d_gene: TRBD1; v_gene: TRBV29-1; CDR3aa: CSVDPFGQGGKTQYF; CDR3nt: TGCAGCGTGGATCCCTTCGGACAGGGAGGAAAGACCCAGTACTTC
abundance: -; j_gene: TRBJ2-3; d_gene: TRBD1; v_gene: TRBV15; CDR3aa: CATGPGQRDTDTQYF; CDR3nt: TGTGCCACCGGACCGGGACAGCGAGACACAGATACGCAGTATTTT
abundance: -; j_gene: TRBJ2-3; d_gene: -; v_gene: TRBV4-2; CDR3aa: CASSQHLQGLSPDTQYF; CDR3nt: TGTGCCAGCAGCCAACATCTACAGGGTCTTAGCCCAGATACGCAGTATTTT
abundance: few; j_gene: TRBJ2-5; d_gene: -; v_gene: TRBV11-3; CDR3aa: CASSLDTGSPQYF; CDR3nt: TGTGCCAGCAGCTTAGATACAGGTTCTCCCCAGTACTTC
abundance: -; j_gene: TRBJ2-2; d_gene: TRBD2; v_gene: TRBV4-3; CDR3aa: CASSQETSGRRVAGELFF; CDR3nt: TGCGCCAGCAGCCAAGAGACTAGCGGGAGAAGAGTGGCCGGGGAGCTGTTTTTT
abundance: -; j_gene: TRBJ2-5; d_gene: -; v_gene: TRBV28; CDR3aa: CASSLSMQGRIETQYF; CDR3nt: TGTGCCAGCAGTTTATCGATGCAGGGAAGGATTGAGACCCAGTACTTC
abundance: many; j_gene: TRBJ1-2; d_gene: -; v_gene: TRBV12-3/TRBV12-4; CDR3aa: CASSRYGYTF; CDR3nt: TGTGCCAGCAGCCGATATGGCTACACCTTC